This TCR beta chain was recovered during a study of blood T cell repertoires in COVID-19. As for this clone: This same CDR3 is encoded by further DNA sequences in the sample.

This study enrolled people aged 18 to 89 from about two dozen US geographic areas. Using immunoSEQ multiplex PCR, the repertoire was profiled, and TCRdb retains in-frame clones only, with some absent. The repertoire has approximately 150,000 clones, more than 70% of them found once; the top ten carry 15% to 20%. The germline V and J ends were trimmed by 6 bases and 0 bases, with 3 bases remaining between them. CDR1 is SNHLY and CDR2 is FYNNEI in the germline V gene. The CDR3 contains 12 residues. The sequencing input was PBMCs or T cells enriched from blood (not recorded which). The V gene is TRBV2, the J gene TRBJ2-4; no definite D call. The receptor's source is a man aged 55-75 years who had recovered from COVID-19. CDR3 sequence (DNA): TGTGCCAGCAGCCTAGCCAAAAACATTCAGTACTTC. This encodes CASSLAKNIQYF.